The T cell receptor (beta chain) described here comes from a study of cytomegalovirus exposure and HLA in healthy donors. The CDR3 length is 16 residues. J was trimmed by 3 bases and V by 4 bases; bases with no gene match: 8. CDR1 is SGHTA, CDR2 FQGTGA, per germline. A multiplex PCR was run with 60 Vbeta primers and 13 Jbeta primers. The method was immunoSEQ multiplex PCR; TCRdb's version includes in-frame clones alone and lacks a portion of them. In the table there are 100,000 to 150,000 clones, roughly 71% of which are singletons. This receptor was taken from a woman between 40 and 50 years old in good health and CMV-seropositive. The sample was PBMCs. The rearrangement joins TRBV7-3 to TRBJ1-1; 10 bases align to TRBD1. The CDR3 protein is CASSSLGQGGDTEAFF. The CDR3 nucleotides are TGTGCCAGCAGCTCTCTCGGACAGGGGGGAGACACTGAAGCTTTCTTT. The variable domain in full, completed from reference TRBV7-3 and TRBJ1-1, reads GAGVSQTPSNKVTEKGKYVELRCDPISGHTALYWYRQSLGQGPEFLIYFQGTGAADDSGLPNDRFFAVRPEGSVSTLKIQRTERGDSAVYLCASSSLGQGGDTEAFFGQGTRLTVV.